The clone carrying this T cell receptor beta chain showed up just a few times. The sample belongs to a study of T cells in Graves' hyperthyroidism and ophthalmopathy. TCR beta CDR3 regions were amplified from RNA transcripts. HTBI primers were the set used in a first-round RT-PCR of the TCR CDR3. TCRdb ran MiXCR on the multiplex PCR reads and lists one entry per CDR3 protein. The sample holds about 270,000 distinct CDR3 sequences, around 15% seen once. This TCR was sampled from a woman in her 50s with Graves' hyperthyroidism that later progressed to Graves' ophthalmopathy. Sequenced sample: blood.

The CDR3 DNA follows: TGCAGTGCTCACGGGACCGAGCCCTACGAGCAGTACTTC. Translating it yields CSAHGTEPYEQYF. The chain joins TRBV20-1 to TRBJ2-7; D could derive from TRBD1 or TRBD2 (5 bases each). Trimming took 5 bases from V and 2 from J, leaving 13 bases between them. CDR1 and CDR2 from the germline V gene are DFQATT and SNEGSKA (reference sequence). The CDR3 extends over 13 amino acids.